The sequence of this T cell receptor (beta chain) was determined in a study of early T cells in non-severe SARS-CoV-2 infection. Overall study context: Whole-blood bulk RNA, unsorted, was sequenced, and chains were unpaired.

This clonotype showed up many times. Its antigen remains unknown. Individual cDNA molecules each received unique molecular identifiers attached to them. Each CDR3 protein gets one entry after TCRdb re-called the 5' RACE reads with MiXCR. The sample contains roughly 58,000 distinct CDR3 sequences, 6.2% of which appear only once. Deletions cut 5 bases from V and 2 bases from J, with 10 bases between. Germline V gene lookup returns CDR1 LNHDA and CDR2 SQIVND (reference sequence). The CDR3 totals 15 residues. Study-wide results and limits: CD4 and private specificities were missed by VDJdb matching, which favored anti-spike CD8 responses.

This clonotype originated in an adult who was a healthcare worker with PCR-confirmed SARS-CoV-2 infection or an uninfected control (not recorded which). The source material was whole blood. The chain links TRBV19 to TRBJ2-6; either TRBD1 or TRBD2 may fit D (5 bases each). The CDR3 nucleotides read TGTGCCAGTAGTGGGACGGCTACTGGGGCCAACGTCCTGACTTTC. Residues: CASSGTATGANVLTF.